Here is one T cell receptor (beta chain) with its context. Trimming at V came to 5 bases and at J to 2 bases, leaving 4 bases not matched to a gene. This CDR3 spans 14 amino acids. The V gene's germline CDR1 is DFQATT and CDR2 SNEGSKA (reference sequence). This specimen belongs to a study of CD8 T cells in Susac syndrome. Random hexamers were used to reverse transcribe an amount of roughly 0.45 to 1 ug RNA. TCRdb itself ran the immunoSEQ multiplex PCR reads through MiXCR, one entry per CDR3 protein. Of a few hundred thousand distinct CDR3 sequences in the sample, around 95% were seen once. The multiple sclerosis control group consisted of treatment-naive patients whose relapsing-remitting disease, which was either stable or active, fulfilled revised McDonald criteria. Negative isolation yielded CD8+ and CD4+ T cells; FACS enriched TEMRA cells.

The chain joins TRBV20-1 to TRBJ2-1, with 9 nucleotides matching TRBD2. The sample consisted of CD4+ T cells from PBMCs. This clonotype was sampled from a human donor with multiple sclerosis. CDR3 loop: CSADSGSTYNEQFF. In DNA form, the CDR3 reads TGCAGTGCTGATAGCGGGAGTACCTACAATGAGCAGTTCTTC.